This T cell receptor beta chain was obtained from a study of T cell changes during pregnancy in multiple sclerosis. Assay used: immunoSEQ multiplex PCR; TCRdb lists only in-frame clones, some missing. Of 30,000 to 45,000 clones listed, roughly 91% are singletons. With 6 bases removed from V and 16 bases from J, the gap between germline ends came to 19 bases. CDR3 length equals 12 residues. Germline V CDR1 and CDR2: LNHDA, SQIVND (reference sequence). The V gene is TRBV19, the J gene TRBJ1-5, with D maybe TRBD1 (5 bases). The TCR originated in a female donor with multiple sclerosis, enrolled in a pregnancy study. This sample comprised CD8+ T cells from peripheral blood mononuclear cells, obtained before pregnancy. The CDR3 loop is CASSPGGSVIHF. The DNA of the CDR3 is TGTGCCAGTAGCCCCGGGGGGTCAGTTATTCATTTT.